This T cell receptor (beta chain) was obtained from a study of metastatic and nonmetastatic thyroid tumors. Study information: Patients with malignant and benign thyroid disease provided blood and tumor or nodule tissue, whose repertoires were compared. General study points: Versus benign nodules, malignant thyroid tumors reportedly had significantly higher TCR beta diversity, in blood and tumor.

In the original analysis: The study took CDR3 differences across clinicopathological groups and made a distant-metastasis classifier for papillary thyroid cancer from them. With MiXCR, TCRdb called clones anew from the PCR reads. What appears here as the V and J calls and clone size reflects TCRdb's work, not the paper's. The table shows 25,000 to 30,000 clones, with 4% occurring only once. There were no patients who had received any treatment before thyroid surgery. This clone has at least ten counts. Antigen unknown. The germline V gene has CDR1 SGHDT and CDR2 YYEEEE. The CDR3 has 12 amino acids. V lost 7 bases and J lost 5; bases outside the gene matches: 5.

V is TRBV5-6 and J is TRBJ1-2, with 7 nucleotides matching TRBD1. The specimen was blood. This receptor was taken from a female donor with papillary thyroid cancer or a benign thyroid nodule (not recorded which). Some clones in this sample may be carry-over from other donors' samples. CDR3 protein: CASFRGVYGYTF. The CDR3 nucleotides read TGTGCCAGCTTCAGGGGGGTTTATGGCTACACCTTC. The full variable domain, rest sourced from reference TRBV5-6 and TRBJ1-2, is DAGVTQSPTHLIKTRGQQVTLRCSPKSGHDTVSWYQQALGQGPQFIFQYYEEEERQRGNFPDRFSGHQFPNYSSELNVNALLLGDSALYLCASFRGVYGYTFGSGTRLTVV.